This is a list of T cell receptor beta chains from one sample in a study of blood T cell repertoires in COVID-19. Measured with immunoSEQ multiplex PCR; TCRdb has only the in-frame clones, and not every one. The table includes 200,000 or so clones, 80% to 90% detected once. Sequencing was carried out using peripheral blood. Every receptor here comes from an older man with active or convalescent COVID-19. Each CDR3 is given with its conserved first and last residue. The D gene is left open where the match is weak. Rows may omit the clone size; those that give it use once, few, many or a size class.

abundance: NA; d_gene: NA; v_gene: TRBV7-8; j_gene: TRBJ2-7; CDR3nt: TGTGCCAGCAGCTTAGGAGCTAGCTCCTACGAGCAGTACTTC; CDR3aa: CASSLGASSYEQYF
abundance: few; d_gene: NA; v_gene: TRBV6-5; j_gene: TRBJ1-3; CDR3nt: TGTGCCAGCAGTTCACGAGACCCGGGGGGAAACACCATATATTTT; CDR3aa: CASSSRDPGGNTIYF
abundance: NA; d_gene: NA; v_gene: TRBV5-1; j_gene: TRBJ1-1; CDR3nt: TGCGCCAGCAGCTTGCAGGGGCCGGAGAACACTGAAGCTTTCTTT; CDR3aa: CASSLQGPENTEAFF
abundance: NA; d_gene: NA; v_gene: TRBV28; j_gene: TRBJ1-2; CDR3nt: TGTGCCAGCAGTTTAAGGGGTAGTTTCTATGGCTACACCTTC; CDR3aa: CASSLRGSFYGYTF
abundance: NA; d_gene: TRBD2; v_gene: TRBV19; j_gene: TRBJ2-3; CDR3nt: TGTGCCAGTAGGAAGACGGGGGGGGGCACAGATACGCAGTATTTT; CDR3aa: CASRKTGGGTDTQYF
abundance: NA; d_gene: NA; v_gene: TRBV11-2; j_gene: TRBJ1-4; CDR3nt: TGTGCCAGCAGCTTAGGCGGCGCGGGGGGGAATGAAAAACTGTTTTTT; CDR3aa: CASSLGGAGGNEKLFF
abundance: NA; d_gene: TRBD1; v_gene: TRBV5-4; j_gene: TRBJ1-5; CDR3nt: TGTGCCAACAACTACCGGGACAGGGGGCTTGTTGGCAATCAGCCCCAGCATTTT; CDR3aa: CANNYRDRGLVGNQPQHF
abundance: NA; d_gene: NA; v_gene: TRBV19; j_gene: TRBJ1-1; CDR3nt: TGTGCCAGTAGTACCCGGAGTTACACTGAAGCTTTCTTT; CDR3aa: CASSTRSYTEAFF
abundance: NA; d_gene: NA; v_gene: TRBV3-1/TRBV3-2; j_gene: TRBJ2-5; CDR3nt: TGTGCCAGCAGCCAATGTCCAAGGCGCAGGAAAGAGACCCAGTACTTC; CDR3aa: CASSQCPRRRKETQYF
abundance: NA; d_gene: NA; v_gene: TRBV5-1; j_gene: TRBJ1-2; CDR3nt: TGCGCCAGCAGCACCCAGGGATTCCGGGGCTACACCTTC; CDR3aa: CASSTQGFRGYTF
abundance: NA; d_gene: NA; v_gene: TRBV7-9; j_gene: TRBJ2-2; CDR3nt: TGTGCCAGCAGCTTAATAGGGGAGAACACCGGGGAGCTGTTTTTT; CDR3aa: CASSLIGENTGELFF
abundance: NA; d_gene: NA; v_gene: TRBV5-4; j_gene: TRBJ2-1; CDR3nt: TGTGCCAGCAGCCCGTCCGGGACAAGGGTCCCCAATGAGCAGTTCTTC; CDR3aa: CASSPSGTRVPNEQFF
abundance: NA; d_gene: NA; v_gene: TRBV7-2; j_gene: TRBJ2-3; CDR3nt: TGTGCCAGCAGCTTAGCACTTGGGGGCCGGGCAGATACGCAGTATTTT; CDR3aa: CASSLALGGRADTQYF